What follows are 24 T cell receptor beta chains derived from one specimen sequenced in a study of T cell responses to AZD1222 COVID-19 vaccine. The data were produced by immunoSEQ multiplex PCR, yet TCRdb's version contains in-frame clones alone and is incomplete. Here the sample spans around 130,000 clones, 88% being singletons. The material was peripheral blood, obtained on day 0 of MenACWY control vaccination. These receptors came from an adult in good health.

The chain is built from TRBV28 and TRBJ1-5; 7 bases map to TRBD1. V gave up 6 bases and J gave up 3 bases; unmatched junction bases: 8. Germline V gene data show CDR1 as MDHEN and CDR2 as SYDVKM. The CDR3 totals 15 residues. This chain's CDR3 is CASSPDREVNQPQHF. CDR3 in DNA: TGTGCCAGCAGCCCAGACAGGGAAGTCAATCAGCCCCAGCATTTT.

This sequence joins TRBV28 and TRBJ2-3; D perhaps matches TRBD2 (7 bases). The V end lost 6 bases, the J end lost 4 bases, and 14 bases lay between the germline ends. The CDR3 has 14 residues. The germline CDR1 and CDR2 sequences are MDHEN and SYDVKM. The CDR3 protein is CASSEGGESDTQYF. The CDR3 DNA reads TGTGCCAGCAGCGAGGGGGGGGAGTCAGATACGCAGTATTTT.

The V gene is TRBV30, the J gene TRBJ2-3; D is uncertain. The CDR3 sequence is 13 residues long. Germline V gene lookup returns CDR1 GTSNPN and CDR2 SVGIG (reference sequence). V lost 1 base and J 0 bases, leaving 5 bases between the germline ends. CDR3: CAWSAFSTDTQYF. Written as DNA, the CDR3 is TGTGCCTGGAGTGCTTTTAGCACAGATACGCAGTATTTT.

The chain recombines TRBV5-5 with TRBJ2-3; D gene unclear. This CDR3 spans 15 amino acids. Trimming removed 5 bases from V and 5 bases from J, with 18 bases in between. Per the germline V gene, CDR1 is SGHKS and CDR2 is YYEKEE (reference sequence). CDR3 loop: CASSPPATRIDTQYF. In DNA form, the CDR3 reads TGTGCCAGCAGTCCTCCAGCTACGAGGATAGATACGCAGTATTTT.

V is TRBV9 and J is TRBJ1-1; 10 nucleotides match TRBD1. Germline CDR1 reads SGDLS; CDR2 reads YYNGEE. The ends lost 2 bases at V and 1 base at J; junction bases unmatched: 2. The CDR3 is 15 residues long. CDR3 amino acids: CASSVRDRGNTEAFF. The CDR3, as DNA: TGTGCCAGCAGCGTGAGGGACAGGGGGAACACTGAAGCTTTCTTT.

The CDR3 sequence: CASSLEAGGYEQYF. The CDR3 DNA sequence: TGTGCCAGCAGCTTAGAAGCAGGGGGGTACGAGCAGTACTTC. This sequence joins TRBV11-2 and TRBJ2-7, with D possibly being TRBD1 (7 bases). V gave up 0 bases and J gave up 4 bases, with 10 bases separating them. The V gene's germline CDR1 is SGHAT and CDR2 FQNNGV. This CDR3 region has 14 residues.

This chain joins TRBV13 and TRBJ2-3; possible D gene TRBD2, 7 bases. CDR3 length: 15 residues. Deletions cut 5 bases from V and 0 bases from J, with 12 bases between. CDR1 and CDR2 from the germline V gene are PRHDT and FYEKMQ (reference sequence). CDR3 sequence reads: CASSKGGSSTDTQYF. CDR3 coding DNA: TGTGCCAGCAGCAAGGGGGGGTCAAGCACAGATACGCAGTATTTT.

This clone was recorded only once. The chain is built from TRBV4-1 and TRBJ2-7; 10 bases are shared with TRBD2. Germline assignment: CDR1 MGHRA and CDR2 YSYEKL. With 7 bases clipped from V and 7 bases from J, the junction kept 19 bases outside the gene matches. CDR3 size: 17 residues. CDR3 sequence: CASKLAGATVGGEEQYF. The CDR3 DNA reads TGCGCCAGCAAGCTAGCGGGAGCGACCGTCGGAGGAGAGGAGCAGTACTTC.

V usage is TRBV19 and J usage is TRBJ2-2, with 16 nucleotides matching TRBD2. The germline V gene has CDR1 LNHDA and CDR2 SQIVND (reference sequence). The ends lost 0 bases at V and 6 bases at J; junction bases unmatched: 7. The CDR3 has 19 amino acids. The CDR3 coding sequence is TGTGCCAGTAGTATAGATGGGACTAGCGGGAGGGCCTCCCCCGGGGAGCTGTTTTTT. Its protein product is CASSIDGTSGRASPGELFF.

The chain uses TRBV19 and TRBJ2-1; unclear D gene. Germline assignment: CDR1 LNHDA and CDR2 SQIVND (reference sequence). The CDR3 contains 14 residues. Trimming stripped 3 bases from V and 3 bases from J, with 9 bases between. The CDR3 loop reads CASSMGSLYNEQFF. The CDR3 DNA follows: TGTGCCAGTAGTATGGGATCTCTCTACAATGAGCAGTTCTTC.

The J gene is TRBJ2-1, the V gene TRBV28; D not certain. The CDR3 extends over 13 amino acids. V dropped 0 bases and J dropped 8 bases, with 8 bases sitting between them. CDR1 MDHEN and CDR2 SYDVKM come from the germline V gene. The DNA for the CDR3 is TGTGCCAGCAGTTTATGGAGCGCGGATGAGCAGTTCTTC. Encoded protein: CASSLWSADEQFF. Full variable domain (outside the CDR3, taken from reference TRBV28 and TRBJ2-1): DVKVTQSSRYLVKRTGEKVFLECVQDMDHENMFWYRQDPGLGLRLIYFSYDVKMKEKGDIPEGYSVSREKKERFSLILESASTNQTSMYLCASSLWSADEQFFGPGTRLTVL.

V usage is TRBV7-6 and J usage is TRBJ1-1; D remains ambiguous. Trimming took off 2 bases at V and 2 bases at J, with 6 bases between the two ends. CDR1 is SGHVS, CDR2 FNYEAQ, per germline. This CDR3 contains 13 residues. As DNA, the CDR3 is TGTGCCAGCAGCTTAAACTCCAACACTGAAGCTTTCTTT. It translates to CASSLNSNTEAFF.

The chain uses TRBV6-5 and TRBJ2-7, with 10 bases lining up with TRBD2. CDR1 is MNHEY, CDR2 SVGAGI, per germline. The CDR3 length is 15 residues. V lost 5 bases to trimming and J lost 2 bases; unmatched junction nucleotides: 6. The CDR3 protein is CASSLAGARPYEQYF. Written as DNA, the CDR3 is TGTGCCAGCAGTCTAGCGGGAGCCCGTCCCTACGAGCAGTACTTC.

This chain uses TRBV19 with TRBJ1-5, with D unclear. From germline, CDR1 is LNHDA and CDR2 SQIVND (reference sequence). The CDR3 spans 15 residues. V was cut by 5 bases and J by 7 bases, with 18 bases left in between. This CDR3 is CASSSRTQGRQPQHF. In nucleotides, the CDR3 is TGTGCCAGTAGTTCCCGGACTCAAGGCAGGCAGCCCCAGCATTTT.

The chain recombines TRBV30 with TRBJ1-5; no reliable D call. The germline V gene encodes CDR1 GTSNPN and CDR2 SVGIG (reference sequence). The CDR3 consists of 13 residues. The V gene lost 3 bases and the J gene lost 0 bases, with 6 bases spanning the gap. The CDR3 spells CAWRQNSNQPQHF. DNA for the CDR3: TGTGCCTGGAGACAAAATAGCAATCAGCCCCAGCATTTT.

This chain connects TRBV7-2 to TRBJ2-2; a possible D gene is TRBD1 (5 bases). The CDR3 spans 15 residues. V gave up 6 bases and J gave up 4 bases, with 15 bases separating them. Germline V gene lookup returns CDR1 SGHTA and CDR2 FQGNSA. The CDR3 coding sequence is TGTGCCAGCAGACTACAGGTTGTCGGCACCGGGGAGCTGTTTTTT. Protein sequence: CASRLQVVGTGELFF.

The V gene is TRBV19, the J gene TRBJ2-1; D gene ambiguous. Trimming removed 5 bases at V and 7 bases at J, with 9 bases between. Germline V gene lookup returns CDR1 LNHDA and CDR2 SQIVND (reference sequence). The CDR3 sequence is 12 residues long. CDR3 nucleotides: TGTGCCAGTAGTGTTCCTCCTAATGAGCAGTTCTTC. This codes for CASSVPPNEQFF.

In this sample, this clone turned up once. V gene TRBV15 combines with J gene TRBJ2-2; TRBD1 aligns across 7 bases. V shed 5 bases, J shed 0 bases, and the junction held 6 bases outside the gene matches. The CDR3 extends over 16 amino acids. Per the germline V gene, CDR1 is LNHNV and CDR2 is YYDKDF (reference sequence). The CDR3 sequence: CATSRRDRANTGELFF. In DNA form, the CDR3 reads TGTGCCACCAGCCGCCGGGACAGAGCGAACACCGGGGAGCTGTTTTTT.

This chain uses TRBV27 with TRBJ1-1, with a tentative D call TRBD1 (6 bases). The CDR3 spans 14 residues. Germline CDR1 is MNHEY and CDR2 is SMNVEV (reference sequence). The V end was cut by 6 bases, the J end by 4 bases, with 15 bases between. The CDR3 reads CASSRQVWGTEAFF. CDR3 in DNA: TGTGCCAGCAGCCGACAGGTCTGGGGCACTGAAGCTTTCTTT.

This rearrangement joins TRBV4-2 to TRBJ1-1; D unclear. Germline CDR1 and CDR2: LGHNA and YNFKEQ. V was cut by 1 base and J by 1 base, with 7 bases left in between. The CDR3 length is 14 residues. In DNA, the CDR3 is TGTGCCAGCAGCCAAGTGTTCGAGAACACTGAAGCTTTCTTT. This translates into CASSQVFENTEAFF.

The J gene is TRBJ2-2, the V gene TRBV7-9, with D possibly matching TRBD2 (6 bases). The V end was cut by 5 bases, the J end by 7 bases, with 23 bases between. Germline-derived CDR1 and CDR2 are SEHNR and FQNEAQ (reference sequence). The CDR3 consists of 17 residues. The CDR3 reads CASSPPKPGPEGGELFF. As DNA, the CDR3 is TGTGCCAGCAGCCCCCCCAAACCGGGGCCGGAGGGCGGGGAGCTGTTTTTT. Filled out from reference TRBV7-9 and TRBJ2-2, the complete variable domain reads DTGVSQNPRHKITKRGQNVTFRCDPISEHNRLYWYRQTLGQGPEFLTYFQNEAQLEKSRLLSDRFSAERPKGSFSTLEIQRTEQGDSAMYLCASSPPKPGPEGGELFFGEGSRLTVL.

The chain employs TRBV7-2 and TRBJ2-7; D ambiguous. V lost 3 bases and J lost 4, with 10 bases in between. The CDR3 contains 13 residues. Germline assignment: CDR1 SGHTA and CDR2 FQGNSA. The CDR3: CASSFPGVYEQYF. In DNA, the CDR3 is TGTGCCAGCAGCTTTCCTGGGGTATACGAGCAGTACTTC.

The chain is built from TRBV2 and TRBJ1-5; TRBD1 agrees at 9 bases. V was clipped by 5 bases and J by 1 base; unmatched bases: 3. This CDR3 spans 15 amino acids. The V gene's germline CDR1 is SNHLY and CDR2 FYNNEI. The CDR3 is CASSTGGISNQPQHF. The CDR3 DNA reads as TGTGCCAGCAGTACAGGGGGCATAAGCAATCAGCCCCAGCATTTT.

This clone was recorded once. The chain is built from TRBV3-1 (or the pseudogene TRBV3-2) and TRBJ1-1; D is unresolved. The CDR3 runs to 14 residues. V gave up 1 base and J gave up 4 bases, with 10 bases separating them. CDR1 LGHDT and CDR2 YNNKEL come from the germline V gene (reference sequence). The CDR3 loop reads CASSQGTDGTEAFF. The CDR3 DNA reads TGTGCCAGCAGCCAAGGGACGGACGGCACTGAAGCTTTCTTT.